The entry that follows covers one TCR beta chain sequence. Its antigen is unknown. CDR1 SQVTM and CDR2 ANQGSEA come from the germline V gene. V was cut by 8 bases and J by 10 bases, with 15 bases left in between. The CDR3 totals 11 residues. The data were taken from a study of cytomegalovirus exposure and HLA in healthy donors. 13 Jbeta primers and 60 Vbeta primers were used for the PCR. The assay was immunoSEQ multiplex PCR, and TCRdb's table has in-frame clones only and misses some. The sample lists over 40,000 clones, roughly 87% seen once, with roughly 8% in the top ten. Study results and caveats: Based on reports, TCR beta sequences accurately predicted HLA-A and HLA-B alleles for most subjects. Association of a missense DCLRE1C variant with TCR beta V- and J-gene trimming was reported in a later analysis.

The V gene is TRBV29-1, the J gene TRBJ2-1, with D maybe TRBD2 (5 bases). The receptor's source is a woman between 40 and 50 years old in good health and CMV-seropositive. The sequencing sample was made of PBMCs. The CDR3 DNA is TGCAGCTCTCTGGTTAGCGTGGAGCAGTTCTTC. Protein product: CSSLVSVEQFF.